The 17 T cell receptor beta chains listed next were all sequenced from one sample in a study of CD8 T cells in Susac syndrome. Roughly 0.45 to 1 ug RNA was reverse transcribed with random hexamers. TCRdb re-analysed the immunoSEQ multiplex PCR reads in MiXCR, keeping a single row per CDR3 protein. The sample contains 210,000 or so distinct CDR3 sequences, approximately 94% of which appear only once. Sequencing was performed on CD4+ T cells from PBMCs. Source of these receptors: a human donor with Susac syndrome.

V usage is TRBV10-3 and J usage is TRBJ2-5; 11 nucleotides agree with TRBD2. The germline V gene has CDR1 ENHRY and CDR2 SYGVKD. V shed 10 bases and J 5 bases; nucleotides not matched to a gene: 3. CDR3 length equals 12 residues. CDR3 loop: CATGTSGETQYF. DNA for the CDR3: TGTGCCACCGGGACTAGCGGTGAGACCCAGTACTTC.

The V and J genes are TRBV24-1 and TRBJ2-5; 9 bases match TRBD1. V shed 5 bases and J 3 bases; nucleotides not matched to a gene: 3. The CDR3 is 14 residues long. In germline, CDR1 is KGHDR, CDR2 SFDVKD. The CDR3 loop reads CATSARTGEETQYF. The CDR3 DNA follows: TGTGCCACCAGTGCCCGGACAGGGGAAGAGACCCAGTACTTC.

The V and J genes are TRBV20-1 and TRBJ1-2; possibly TRBD1 for D (6 bases). Per the germline V gene, CDR1 is DFQATT and CDR2 is SNEGSKA (reference sequence). V shed 6 bases and J shed 4 bases, with 18 bases lying between them. This CDR3 region has 14 residues. The CDR3 spells CSASPDRPVYGYTF. The CDR3 DNA is TGCAGTGCAAGTCCAGACAGGCCAGTCTATGGCTACACCTTC.

V and J are TRBV6-5 and TRBJ1-1, with no clear D. V was trimmed by 0 bases and J by 2 bases, leaving 10 bases between them. The germline gives CDR1 MNHEY, CDR2 SVGAGI. The CDR3 has 15 residues. The DNA of the CDR3 is TGTGCCAGCAGTTACTCTACGGTCCTTAACACTGAAGCTTTCTTT. It translates to CASSYSTVLNTEAFF.

This chain uses TRBV30 with TRBJ2-5, with 8 bases matching TRBD1. Losses at the gene ends were 5 bases for V and 5 bases for J; bases not matched to a gene: 7. Germline CDR1 is GTSNPN and CDR2 is SVGIG (reference sequence). CDR3 length equals 13 residues. Written as DNA, the CDR3 is TGTGCCTGGGACAGGGGCCGAGGGGAGACCCAGTACTTC. This encodes CAWDRGRGETQYF. The entire variable domain, with the rest obtained from reference TRBV30 and TRBJ2-5, is as follows: SQTIHQWPATLVQPVGSPLSLECTVEGTSNPNLYWYRQAAGRGLQLLFYSVGIGQISSEVPQNLSASRPQDRQFILSSKKLLLSDSGFYLCAWDRGRGETQYFGPGTRLLVL.

The chain is built from TRBV15 and TRBJ1-2; D not certain. Germline values: CDR1 LNHNV, CDR2 YYDKDF (reference sequence). Deletions cut 5 bases from V and 5 bases from J, with 15 bases between. The CDR3 extends over 14 amino acids. CDR3 protein: CATSGSVRAYGYTF. The CDR3 bases are TGTGCCACCAGCGGATCCGTTAGGGCGTATGGCTACACCTTC.

The rearrangement joins TRBV21-1 to TRBJ1-6; TRBD1 is the table's D call, not checked against the DNA. TRBV21-1 is annotated as a pseudogene. CDR3 length equals 13 residues. The chain's CDR3 is CASSPGLNSPLHF. The CDR3 nucleotides read TGTGCCAGCAGCCCGGGGTTGAATTCACCCCTCCACTTT.

The chain links TRBV6-6 to TRBJ1-2, with 7 bases fitting TRBD1. Germline assignment: CDR1 MNHNY and CDR2 SVGAGI (reference sequence). Losses at the gene ends were 6 bases for V and 4 bases for J; bases not matched to a gene: 11. This CDR3 has 15 amino acids. CDR3 sequence: CASSPQRQGAYGYTF. The CDR3 DNA sequence: TGTGCCAGCAGCCCACAAAGACAGGGCGCCTATGGCTACACCTTC.

The chain employs TRBV20-1 and TRBJ2-5; D is ambiguous. Germline V gives CDR1 DFQATT, CDR2 SNEGSKA (reference sequence). V lost 5 bases and J lost 3, with 16 bases in between. CDR3 length: 14 residues. This chain's CDR3 is CSAATGRSEETQYF. The CDR3 DNA follows: TGCAGTGCTGCAACCGGGCGGAGCGAAGAGACCCAGTACTTC.

This chain uses TRBV20-1 with TRBJ2-4, with TRBD1 matching 7 bases. V dropped 0 bases and J dropped 6; count of bases not matched to a gene: 8. The CDR3 covers 15 residues. In germline, CDR1 is DFQATT, CDR2 SNEGSKA (reference sequence). The CDR3 sequence is CSARDPTGMGNIQYF. The CDR3 nucleotides are TGCAGTGCTAGAGACCCGACAGGGATGGGAAACATTCAGTACTTC.

The chain combines TRBV20-1 with TRBJ1-1; D ambiguous. From germline, CDR1 is DFQATT and CDR2 SNEGSKA (reference sequence). V lost 2 bases and J lost 0, with 4 bases in between. The CDR3 length is 12 residues. DNA of the CDR3: TGCAGTGCTAGAATAATGAACACTGAAGCTTTCTTT. It codes for CSARIMNTEAFF.

The chain joins TRBV6-5 to TRBJ2-7; TRBD2 aligns across 7 bases. V shed 7 bases, J shed 3 bases, and the junction held 9 bases outside the gene matches. Germline CDR1 reads MNHEY; CDR2 reads SVGAGI. The CDR3 spans 14 residues. CDR3 sequence: CASIPGRGSYEQYF. CDR3 DNA sequence: TGTGCCAGCATCCCGGGGAGGGGAAGCTACGAGCAGTACTTC.

The chain joins TRBV18 to TRBJ2-6; D gene unclear. V lost 1 base and J 2 bases, leaving 12 bases between the germline ends. Germline assignment: CDR1 KGHSH and CDR2 LQKENI. The CDR3 sequence is 17 residues long. In DNA, the CDR3 is TGTGCCAGCTCACCACGGACGGACCTAACTGGGGCCAACGTCCTGACTTTC. It yields the protein CASSPRTDLTGANVLTF.

The chain has TRBV5-1 and TRBJ2-2; tentatively, D is TRBD1 (6 bases). Deletions cut 1 base from V and 1 base from J, with 8 bases between. There are 15 residues in the CDR3. The germline CDR1 and CDR2 sequences are SGHRS and YFSETQ. CDR3 protein: CASSLLGQNTGELFF. In DNA, the CDR3 is TGCGCCAGCAGCTTGCTGGGACAGAACACCGGGGAGCTGTTTTTT.

V is TRBV7-2 and J is TRBJ1-2, with D possibly being TRBD1 (5 bases). This CDR3 region has 13 residues. Trimming stripped 4 bases from V and 4 bases from J, with 10 bases between. Germline V CDR1 and CDR2: SGHTA, FQGNSA. CDR3 sequence (DNA): TGTGCCAGCAGCTCCGGGGGGATCTATGGCTACACCTTC. This encodes CASSSGGIYGYTF.

The J gene is TRBJ1-6, the V gene TRBV12-3 or TRBV12-4; D is perhaps TRBD1 (5 bases). CDR3 size: 13 residues. V dropped 5 bases and J dropped 14 bases, with 16 bases sitting between them. CDR3 coding DNA: TGTGCCAGCAGTACCTTCCGGGACCTAACCCTCCACTTT. It translates to CASSTFRDLTLHF.

The rearrangement uses TRBV25-1 and TRBJ2-6, with D possibly TRBD1 on 7 matching bases. This CDR3 region has 17 residues. Trimming cost V 1 base and J 4 bases, with 14 bases left between them. CDR1 is MGHDK and CDR2 is SYGVNS in the germline V gene. In nucleotides, the CDR3 is TGTGCCAGCAGTGAATTGAAGGAGGGGGCCGGGGCCAACGTCCTGACTTTC. Protein: CASSELKEGAGANVLTF.